This T cell receptor (beta chain) was observed in a study of response to subunit inactivated influenza vaccine. Study-wide points: Every seasonal influenza vaccination brings in few new T cells, the authors suggested.

This clonotype has just a few counts. Its antigen remains unknown. From the RT-PCR reads, TCRdb called clonotypes with MiXCR, one entry per CDR3 protein. The sample records approximately 520,000 distinct CDR3 sequences, around 25% being singletons. The source of this sequence is a man aged 50-59 years who received an inactivated influenza vaccine. This sample comprised CD4+ T cells sorted from PBMCs, obtained approximately 5 days after vaccination.

CDR3 protein: CSARALFPPAASDRTDTQYF. The CDR3 DNA sequence: TGCAGTGCTAGAGCCTTATTCCCCCCCGCAGCTAGCGATCGGACAGATACGCAGTATTTT. The chain couples TRBV20-1 to TRBJ2-3, with a tentative D call TRBD2 (6 bases). The CDR3 has 20 residues. V lost 1 base and J 3 bases, leaving 29 bases between the germline ends. Germline CDR1 DFQATT, CDR2 SNEGSKA (reference sequence).